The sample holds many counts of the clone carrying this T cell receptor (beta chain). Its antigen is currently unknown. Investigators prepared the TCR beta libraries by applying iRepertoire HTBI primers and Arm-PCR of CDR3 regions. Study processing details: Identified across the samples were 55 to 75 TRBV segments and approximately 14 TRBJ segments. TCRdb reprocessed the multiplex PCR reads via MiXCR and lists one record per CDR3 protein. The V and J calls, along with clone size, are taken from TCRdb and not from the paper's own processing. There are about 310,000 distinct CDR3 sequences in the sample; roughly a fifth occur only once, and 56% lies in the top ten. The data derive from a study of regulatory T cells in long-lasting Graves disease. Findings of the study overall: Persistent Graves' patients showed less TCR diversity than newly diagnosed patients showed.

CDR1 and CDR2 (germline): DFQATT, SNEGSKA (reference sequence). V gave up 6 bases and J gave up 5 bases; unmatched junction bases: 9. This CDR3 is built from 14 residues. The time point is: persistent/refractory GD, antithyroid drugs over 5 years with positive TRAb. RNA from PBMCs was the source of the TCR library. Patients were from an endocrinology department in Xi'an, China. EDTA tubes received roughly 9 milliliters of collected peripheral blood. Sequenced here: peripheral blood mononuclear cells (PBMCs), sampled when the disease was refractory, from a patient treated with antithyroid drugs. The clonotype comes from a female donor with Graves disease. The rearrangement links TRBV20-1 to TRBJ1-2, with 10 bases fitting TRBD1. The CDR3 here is CSAERQGARYGYTF. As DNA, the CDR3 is TGCAGTGCGGAACGACAGGGGGCTAGGTATGGCTACACCTTC.